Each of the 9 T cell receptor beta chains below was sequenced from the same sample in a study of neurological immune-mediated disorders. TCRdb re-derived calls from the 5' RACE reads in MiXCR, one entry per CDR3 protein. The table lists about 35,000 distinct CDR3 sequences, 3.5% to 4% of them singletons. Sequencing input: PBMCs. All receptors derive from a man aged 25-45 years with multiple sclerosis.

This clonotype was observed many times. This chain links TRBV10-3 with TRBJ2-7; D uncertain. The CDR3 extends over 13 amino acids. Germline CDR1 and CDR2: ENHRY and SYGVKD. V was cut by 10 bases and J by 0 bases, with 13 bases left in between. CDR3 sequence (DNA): TGTGCCACCTTAAAGGAAAGCTCCTACGAGCAGTACTTC. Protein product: CATLKESSYEQYF.

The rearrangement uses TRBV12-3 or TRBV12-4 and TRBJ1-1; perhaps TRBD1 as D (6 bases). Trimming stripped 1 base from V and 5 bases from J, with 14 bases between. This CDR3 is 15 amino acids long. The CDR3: CASSLVGGYKTEAFF. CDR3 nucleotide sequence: TGTGCCAGCAGTTTAGTAGGGGGGTATAAGACTGAAGCTTTCTTT.

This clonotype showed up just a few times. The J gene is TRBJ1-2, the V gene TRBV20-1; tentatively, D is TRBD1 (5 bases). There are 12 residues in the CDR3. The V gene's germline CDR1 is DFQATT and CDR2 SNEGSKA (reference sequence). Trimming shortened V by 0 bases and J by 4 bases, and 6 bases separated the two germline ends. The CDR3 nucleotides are TGCAGTGCTAGAGACAGGGCCTATGGCTACACCTTC. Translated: CSARDRAYGYTF.

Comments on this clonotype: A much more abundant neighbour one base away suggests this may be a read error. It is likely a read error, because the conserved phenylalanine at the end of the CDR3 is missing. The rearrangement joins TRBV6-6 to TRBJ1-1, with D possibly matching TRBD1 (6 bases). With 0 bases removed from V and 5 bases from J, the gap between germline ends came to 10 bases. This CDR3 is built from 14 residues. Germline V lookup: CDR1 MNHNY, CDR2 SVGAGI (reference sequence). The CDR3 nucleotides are TGTGCCAGCAGTTACTCAGGGGGTAAGACTGAAGCTTTCATT. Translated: CASSYSGGKTEAFI.

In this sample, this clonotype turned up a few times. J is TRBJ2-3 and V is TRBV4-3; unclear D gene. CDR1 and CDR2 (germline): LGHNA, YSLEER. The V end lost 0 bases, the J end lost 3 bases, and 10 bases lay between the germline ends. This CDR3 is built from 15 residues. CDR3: CASSQDAVETDTQYF. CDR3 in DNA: TGCGCCAGCAGCCAAGATGCGGTGGAAACAGATACGCAGTATTTT.

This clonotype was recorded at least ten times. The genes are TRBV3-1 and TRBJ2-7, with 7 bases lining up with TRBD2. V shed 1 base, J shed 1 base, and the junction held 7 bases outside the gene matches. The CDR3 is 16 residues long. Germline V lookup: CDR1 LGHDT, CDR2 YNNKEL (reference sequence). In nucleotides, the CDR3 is TGTGCCAGCAGCCAAGCTCGCGCGGGGGAGTCCTACGAGCAGTACTTC. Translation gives CASSQARAGESYEQYF.

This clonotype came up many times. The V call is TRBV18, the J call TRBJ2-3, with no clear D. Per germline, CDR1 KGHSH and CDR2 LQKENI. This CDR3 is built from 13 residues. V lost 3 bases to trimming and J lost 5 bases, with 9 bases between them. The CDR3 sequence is CASSPRAGDTQYF. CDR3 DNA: TGTGCCAGCTCACCCCGCGCCGGAGATACGCAGTATTTT.

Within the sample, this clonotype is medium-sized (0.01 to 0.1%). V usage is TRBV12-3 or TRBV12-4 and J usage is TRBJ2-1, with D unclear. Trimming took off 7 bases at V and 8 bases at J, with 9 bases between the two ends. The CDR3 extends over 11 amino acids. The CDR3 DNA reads TGTGCCAGCACCCGTAAGCATGAGCAGTTCTTC. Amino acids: CASTRKHEQFF.

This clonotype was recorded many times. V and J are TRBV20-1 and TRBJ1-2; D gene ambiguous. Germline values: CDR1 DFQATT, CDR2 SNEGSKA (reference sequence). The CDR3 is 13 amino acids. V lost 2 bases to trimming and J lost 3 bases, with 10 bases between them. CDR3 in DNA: TGCAGTGCTAGACCCGGACCAGACTATGGCTACACCTTC. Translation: CSARPGPDYGYTF.